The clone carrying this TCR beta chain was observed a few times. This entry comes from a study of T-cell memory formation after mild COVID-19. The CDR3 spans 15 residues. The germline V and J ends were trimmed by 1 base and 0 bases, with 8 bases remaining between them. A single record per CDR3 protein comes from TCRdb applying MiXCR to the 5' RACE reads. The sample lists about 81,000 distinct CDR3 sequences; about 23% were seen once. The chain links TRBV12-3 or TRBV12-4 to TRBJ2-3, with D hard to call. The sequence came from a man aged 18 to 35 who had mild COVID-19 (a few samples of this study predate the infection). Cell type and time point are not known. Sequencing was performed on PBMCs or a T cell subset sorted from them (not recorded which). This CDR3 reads CASSLVMGSTDTQYF. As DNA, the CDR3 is TGTGCCAGCAGTTTAGTAATGGGGAGCACAGATACGCAGTATTTT.